The source of this TCR beta chain is a study of cytotoxic CD8 clonotypes in ibrutinib-treated CLL. For the study at large: There were about 10 relapsed/refractory patients and about 14 treatment-naive patients, and under 18 were IGHV unmutated. There were, on average, roughly 260,000 productive templates and around 94,000 productive rearrangements per sample. Overall study results and limits: Elevated clonality accompanied ibrutinib response, with a return toward baseline values at progression. Clonality measured at baseline exceeded age-matched healthy donors, tracking circulating CD8+ T-cell counts.

Germline assignment: CDR1 SGHAT and CDR2 FQNNGV. The CDR3 is 19 residues long. V was clipped by 5 bases and J by 0 bases, with 25 bases between them. Sequencing was performed with immunoSEQ multiplex PCR; in TCRdb, only in-frame clones are kept and a portion is missing. The sample carries some 92,000 clones, about 74% recorded once. Regarding this clone: Its matching antigen is unknown.

The sequence came from a human donor with chronic lymphocytic leukemia. The sequencing used PBMCs, collected after 24 months of ibrutinib treatment. This chain uses TRBV11-2 with TRBJ1-2; weak D call: TRBD1 (6 bases). CDR3 loop: CASSEGGLTVRHPNYGYTF. The CDR3 DNA follows: TGTGCCAGCAGCGAGGGGGGTTTGACAGTAAGGCATCCTAACTATGGCTACACCTTC. The full variable domain, with the rest looked up from reference TRBV11-2 and TRBJ1-2, is EAGVAQSPRYKIIEKRQSVAFWCNPISGHATLYWYQQILGQGPKLLIQFQNNGVVDDSQLPKDRFSAERLKGVDSTLKIQPAKLEDSAVYLCASSEGGLTVRHPNYGYTFGSGTRLTVV.